These 10 T cell receptor beta chains came from one sample sequenced in a study of shared clonotypes between healthy human individuals. The method was immunoSEQ multiplex PCR; TCRdb's version includes in-frame clones alone and lacks a portion of them. Of around 1.6 million clones detected, about 98% appear once; the ten largest clones hold roughly 0.4%. The sequenced material came from naive CD4+ T cells sorted from blood. Subset of the sample: CD45RA+ positively selected. Every receptor here comes from a man aged 30 to 39 in good health.

The chain has TRBV7-2 and TRBJ2-1; D gene ambiguous. There are 16 residues in the CDR3. V was cut by 5 bases and J by 0 bases, with 14 bases left in between. The germline CDR1 and CDR2 sequences are SGHTA and FQGNSA. The CDR3 is CASSIRPFSSYNEQFF. The CDR3 DNA follows: TGTGCCAGCAGCATCCGTCCCTTCAGCTCCTACAATGAGCAGTTCTTC.

This rearrangement joins TRBV28 to TRBJ1-5, with D unclear. V was shortened by 5 bases and J by 2 bases, with 10 bases between the two germline ends. The CDR3 spans 14 residues. The germline gives CDR1 MDHEN, CDR2 SYDVKM. DNA of the CDR3: TGTGCCAGCAGTGACCCCACCGGCAATCAGCCCCAGCATTTT. Translated: CASSDPTGNQPQHF.

The chain is built from TRBV6-5 and TRBJ2-7; no reliable D call. V was clipped by 0 bases and J by 5 bases, with 8 bases between them. The CDR3 has 13 residues. CDR1 and CDR2 from the germline V gene are MNHEY and SVGAGI. CDR3 coding DNA: TGTGCCAGCAGTTACTCGACGGCCGACGAGCAGTACTTC. Translated: CASSYSTADEQYF.

The count of this clone is one. This chain joins TRBV19 and TRBJ1-3; TRBD1 aligns across 8 bases. Germline V gene data show CDR1 as LNHDA and CDR2 as SQIVND (reference sequence). V was pared by 7 bases and J by 0 bases, with 5 bases of the junction left unmatched. The CDR3 is 15 amino acids. CDR3 residues: CASTRTGPSGNTIYF. In DNA form, the CDR3 reads TGTGCCAGTACCCGGACAGGGCCCTCTGGAAACACCATATATTTT.

V is TRBV6-5 and J is TRBJ2-1; D may be TRBD1 (5 bases). This CDR3 has 14 amino acids. Germline values: CDR1 MNHEY, CDR2 SVGAGI. V lost 5 bases, J lost 1 base, and 9 bases lay in between. The CDR3 region has the DNA TGTGCCAGCAGTGCCAGGGTTTCCTACAATGAGCAGTTCTTC. Its protein product is CASSARVSYNEQFF.

The gene calls are TRBV28 and TRBJ2-5; TRBD1 matches 8 bases. Germline V gene lookup returns CDR1 MDHEN and CDR2 SYDVKM. Unmatched junction bases numbered 14, after V lost 2 bases and J lost 6 bases. The CDR3 has 17 residues. The CDR3 sequence is CASSLPPGQGARKTQYF. The CDR3 DNA reads TGTGCCAGCAGTTTACCCCCCGGGCAGGGGGCGAGGAAGACCCAGTACTTC.

The genes are TRBV2 and TRBJ2-7; no firm D call. The CDR3 loop spans 12 amino acids. Germline CDR1 and CDR2: SNHLY and FYNNEI. V dropped 8 bases and J dropped 3 bases, with 11 bases sitting between them. CDR3 loop: CASRANVYEQYF. CDR3 DNA: TGTGCCAGCCGTGCCAACGTCTACGAGCAGTACTTC. Variable domain in full (rest from reference TRBV2 and TRBJ2-7): EPEVTQTPSHQVTQMGQEVILRCVPISNHLYFYWYRQILGQKVEFLVSFYNNEISEKSEIFDDQFSVERPDGSNFTLKIRSTKLEDSAMYFCASRANVYEQYFGPGTRLTVT.

The CDR3 DNA reads TGCGCCAGCAGCGTACTCGGGACGGCATTAGCGTCGGATGGCTACACCTTC. Amino acid sequence: CASSVLGTALASDGYTF. V is TRBV5-1 and J is TRBJ1-2, with D tentatively TRBD1 (5 bases). Trimming left V 4 bases short and J 6 bases short, with 25 bases between. The CDR3 contains 17 residues. The germline gives CDR1 SGHRS, CDR2 YFSETQ. Full variable domain (missing parts from reference TRBV5-1 and TRBJ1-2): KAGVTQTPRYLIKTRGQQVTLSCSPISGHRSVSWYQQTPGQGLQFLFEYFSETQRNKGNFPGRFSGRQFSNSRSEMNVSTLELGDSALYLCASSVLGTALASDGYTFGSGTRLTVV.

This chain joins TRBV6-5 and TRBJ2-7; TRBD1 agrees at 7 bases. Per the germline V gene, CDR1 is MNHEY and CDR2 is SVGAGI. The CDR3 contains 15 residues. V trimming: 4 bases; J trimming: 6 bases; junction bases outside the gene matches: 12. The CDR3 sequence is CASSSPRTGMGEQYF. In DNA form, the CDR3 reads TGTGCCAGCAGTTCACCCCGGACAGGCATGGGCGAGCAGTACTTC.

The chain uses TRBV30 and TRBJ1-4, with D tentatively TRBD1 (6 bases). This CDR3 is built from 15 residues. V was pared by 7 bases and J by 10 bases, with 25 bases between. Germline V gene sequence: CDR1 GTSNPN, CDR2 SVGIG (reference sequence). In DNA form, the CDR3 reads TGTGCCTTACTGCCGGGTGCAGGGGAGTTCGGAAAACTGTTTTTT. Translation gives CALLPGAGEFGKLFF.